These T cell receptor beta chains were read from a single sample in a study of identical twins. MiXCR, applied by TCRdb to the 5' RACE reads, yields one record per CDR3 protein. The sample yields about 470,000 distinct CDR3 sequences, roughly a quarter seen once. Separately, the same data were catalogued under a study of T cells expressing NK-cell markers.

Sequencing was carried out using CD4+ T cells sorted from blood. The receptors stem from a woman in her late teens or twenties in good health. The CDR3 runs from the conserved cysteine through the conserved F or W.

j_call: TRBJ2-7; cdr3_length: 12; v_call: TRBV6-1; cdr3_aa: CASKLGNYEQYF
j_call: TRBJ1-4; cdr3_length: 14; v_call: TRBV6-1; cdr3_aa: CASSSGALKSGLFF
j_call: TRBJ2-2; cdr3_length: 15; v_call: TRBV14; cdr3_aa: CASSPGPSNTGELFF
j_call: TRBJ2-7; cdr3_length: 15; v_call: TRBV4-3; cdr3_aa: CASSQGLGVRGEQYF
j_call: TRBJ1-5; cdr3_length: 14; v_call: TRBV20-1; cdr3_aa: CSAGHYRSNQPQHF
j_call: TRBJ2-3; cdr3_length: 15; v_call: TRBV5-1; cdr3_aa: CASSGVSGSTDTQYF
j_call: TRBJ2-1; cdr3_length: 16; v_call: TRBV4-2; cdr3_aa: CASSLQNRGAYNEQFF
j_call: TRBJ1-3; cdr3_length: 15; v_call: TRBV7-2; cdr3_aa: CASSLARTSGNTIYF
j_call: TRBJ2-2; cdr3_length: 14; v_call: TRBV7-2; cdr3_aa: CASTLGSTTGELFF
j_call: TRBJ2-3; cdr3_length: 13; v_call: TRBV7-3; cdr3_aa: CASSPDGPNTQYF
j_call: TRBJ2-3; cdr3_length: 15; v_call: TRBV6-1; cdr3_aa: CASRLTGDRTDTQYF